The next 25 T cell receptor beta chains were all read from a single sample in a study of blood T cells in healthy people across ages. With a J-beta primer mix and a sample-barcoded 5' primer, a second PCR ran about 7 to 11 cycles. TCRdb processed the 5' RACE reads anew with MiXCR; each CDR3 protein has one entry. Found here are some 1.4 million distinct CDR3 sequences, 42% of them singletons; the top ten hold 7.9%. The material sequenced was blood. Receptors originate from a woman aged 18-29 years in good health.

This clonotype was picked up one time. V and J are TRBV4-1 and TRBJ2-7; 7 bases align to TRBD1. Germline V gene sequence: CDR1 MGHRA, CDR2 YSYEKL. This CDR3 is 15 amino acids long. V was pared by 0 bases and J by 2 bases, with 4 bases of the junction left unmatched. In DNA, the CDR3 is TGCGCCAGCAGCCAAGACAGGACAGGAACCTACGAGCAGTACTTC. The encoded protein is CASSQDRTGTYEQYF.

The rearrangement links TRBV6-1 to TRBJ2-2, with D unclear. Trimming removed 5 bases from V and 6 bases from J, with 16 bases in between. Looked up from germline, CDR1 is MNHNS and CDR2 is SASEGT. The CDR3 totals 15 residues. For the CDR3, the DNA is TGTGCCAGCAGTCCTATAGTGGTCGGTCCCGGGGAGCTGTTTTTT. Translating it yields CASSPIVVGPGELFF.

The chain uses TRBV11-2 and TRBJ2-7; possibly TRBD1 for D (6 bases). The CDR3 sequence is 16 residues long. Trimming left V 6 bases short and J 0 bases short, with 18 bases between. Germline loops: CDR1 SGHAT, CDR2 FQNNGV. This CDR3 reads CASRDPGHPSSYEQYF. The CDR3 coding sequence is TGTGCCAGCAGAGATCCGGGACACCCGAGCTCCTACGAGCAGTACTTC.

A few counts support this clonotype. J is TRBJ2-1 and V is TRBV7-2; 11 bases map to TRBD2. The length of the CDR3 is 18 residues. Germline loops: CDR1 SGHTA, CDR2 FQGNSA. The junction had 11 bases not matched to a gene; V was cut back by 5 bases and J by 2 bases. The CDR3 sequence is CASSRTVLAGGAYNEQFF. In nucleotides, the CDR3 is TGTGCCAGCAGCCGCACGGTCCTAGCGGGAGGAGCCTACAATGAGCAGTTCTTC.

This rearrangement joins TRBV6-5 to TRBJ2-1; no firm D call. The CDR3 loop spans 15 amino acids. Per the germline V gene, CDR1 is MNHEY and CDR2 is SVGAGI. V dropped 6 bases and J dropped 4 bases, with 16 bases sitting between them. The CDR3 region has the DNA TGTGCCAGCAGATACCGACAATATCAGTACAATGAGCAGTTCTTC. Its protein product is CASRYRQYQYNEQFF.

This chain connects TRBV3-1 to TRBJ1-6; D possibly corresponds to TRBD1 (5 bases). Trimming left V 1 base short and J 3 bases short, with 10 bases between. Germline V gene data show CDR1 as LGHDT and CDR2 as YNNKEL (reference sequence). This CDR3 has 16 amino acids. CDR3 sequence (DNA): TGTGCCAGCAGCCAAGTTGGGGGTTTCTATAATTCACCCCTCCACTTT. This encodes CASSQVGGFYNSPLHF.

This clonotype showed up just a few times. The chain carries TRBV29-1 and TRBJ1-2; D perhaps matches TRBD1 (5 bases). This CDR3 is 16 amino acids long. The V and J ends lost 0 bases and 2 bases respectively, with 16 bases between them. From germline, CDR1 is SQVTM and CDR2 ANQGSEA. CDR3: CSVEDRGSGANYGYTF. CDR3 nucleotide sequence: TGCAGCGTTGAAGATAGAGGGAGCGGGGCCAACTATGGCTACACCTTC.

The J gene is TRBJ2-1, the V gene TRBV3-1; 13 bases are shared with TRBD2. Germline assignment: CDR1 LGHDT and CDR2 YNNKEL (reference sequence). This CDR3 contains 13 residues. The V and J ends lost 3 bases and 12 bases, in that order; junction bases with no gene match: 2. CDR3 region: CASSQGTSGTQFF. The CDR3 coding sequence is TGTGCCAGCAGCCAGGGGACTAGCGGGACGCAGTTCTTC.

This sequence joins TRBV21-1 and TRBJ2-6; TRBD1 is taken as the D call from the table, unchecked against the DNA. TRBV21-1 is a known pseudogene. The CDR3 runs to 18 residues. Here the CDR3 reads CASSQRGQFLSGANVLTF. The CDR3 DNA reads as TGTGCCAGCAGCCAGAGGGGACAGTTCCTTTCTGGGGCCAACGTCCTGACTTTC.

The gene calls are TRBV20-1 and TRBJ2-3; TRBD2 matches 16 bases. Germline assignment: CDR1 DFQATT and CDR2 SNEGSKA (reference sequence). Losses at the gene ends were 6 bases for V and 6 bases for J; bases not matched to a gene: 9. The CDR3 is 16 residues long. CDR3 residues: CSAPGLAGGPRDTQYF. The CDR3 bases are TGCAGTGCACCGGGACTAGCGGGAGGGCCGAGGGATACGCAGTATTTT.

CDR3 sequence reads: CASSAPGRLYEQYF. The CDR3 DNA is TGTGCCAGCAGTGCCCCGGGACGGCTTTACGAGCAGTACTTC. The V call is TRBV6-6, the J call TRBJ2-7; D might be TRBD1 or TRBD2, each matching 5 bases. Trimming stripped 5 bases from V and 4 bases from J, with 15 bases between. The CDR3 extends over 14 amino acids. Germline V CDR1 and CDR2: MNHNY, SVGAGI (reference sequence).

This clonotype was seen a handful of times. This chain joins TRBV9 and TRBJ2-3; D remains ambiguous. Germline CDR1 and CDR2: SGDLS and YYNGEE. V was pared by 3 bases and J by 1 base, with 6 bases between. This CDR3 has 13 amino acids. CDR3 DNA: TGTGCCAGCAGCGCCGCGGGCACAGATACGCAGTATTTT. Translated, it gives CASSAAGTDTQYF. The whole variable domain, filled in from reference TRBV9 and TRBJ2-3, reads DSGVTQTPKHLITATGQRVTLRCSPRSGDLSVYWYQQSLDQGLQFLIQYYNGEERAKGNILERFSAQQFPDLHSELNLSSLELGDSALYFCASSAAGTDTQYFGPGTRLTVL.

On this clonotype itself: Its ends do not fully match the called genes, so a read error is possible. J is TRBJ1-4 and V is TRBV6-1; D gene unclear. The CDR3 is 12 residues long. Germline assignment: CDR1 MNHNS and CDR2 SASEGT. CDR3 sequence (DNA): TGTGCCAGCAGTCAAGCGAGTGAAAAACTGTTTTTT. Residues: CASSQASEKLFF.

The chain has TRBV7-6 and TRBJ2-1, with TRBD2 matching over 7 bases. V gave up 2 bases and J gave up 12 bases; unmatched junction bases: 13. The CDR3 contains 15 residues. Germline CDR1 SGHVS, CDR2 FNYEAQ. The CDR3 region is CASSLLGREWGRQFF. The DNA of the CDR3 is TGTGCCAGCAGCTTACTCGGGCGGGAGTGGGGTAGGCAGTTCTTC.

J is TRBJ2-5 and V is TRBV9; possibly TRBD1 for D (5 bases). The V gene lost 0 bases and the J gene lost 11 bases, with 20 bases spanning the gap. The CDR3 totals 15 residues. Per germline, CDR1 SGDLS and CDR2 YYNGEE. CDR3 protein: CASSVDPGLGDEQYF. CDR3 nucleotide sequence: TGTGCCAGCAGCGTAGATCCAGGGTTGGGTGATGAGCAGTACTTC.

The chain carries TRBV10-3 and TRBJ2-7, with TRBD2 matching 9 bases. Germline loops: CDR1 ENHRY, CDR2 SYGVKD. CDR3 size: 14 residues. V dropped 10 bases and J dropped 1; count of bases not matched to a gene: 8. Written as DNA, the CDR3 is TGTGCCACCAAAGGCGGGGGGGCGTCCTACGAGCAGTACTTC. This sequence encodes CATKGGGASYEQYF.

This chain's CDR3 is CASKVGGPGQREAFF. The CDR3 nucleotides read TGTGCCAGCAAGGTCGGAGGACCGGGACAGAGAGAAGCTTTCTTT. This chain connects TRBV28 to TRBJ1-1, with TRBD1 matching 7 bases. The CDR3 covers 15 residues. Per germline, CDR1 MDHEN and CDR2 SYDVKM. J lost 8 bases, V lost 7 bases, and 16 bases had no gene match.

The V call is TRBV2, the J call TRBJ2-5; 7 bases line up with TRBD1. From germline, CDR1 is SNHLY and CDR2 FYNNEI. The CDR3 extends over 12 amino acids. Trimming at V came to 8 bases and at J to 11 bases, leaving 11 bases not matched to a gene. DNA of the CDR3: TGTGCCAGCGACAGGGCGTTCGATGAGCAGTACTTC. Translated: CASDRAFDEQYF.

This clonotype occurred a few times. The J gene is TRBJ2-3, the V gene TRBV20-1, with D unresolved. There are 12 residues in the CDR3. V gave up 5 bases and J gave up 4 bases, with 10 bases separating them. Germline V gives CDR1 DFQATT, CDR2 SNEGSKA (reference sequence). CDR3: CSAPFLADTQYF. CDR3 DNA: TGCAGTGCTCCCTTTTTGGCAGATACGCAGTATTTT.

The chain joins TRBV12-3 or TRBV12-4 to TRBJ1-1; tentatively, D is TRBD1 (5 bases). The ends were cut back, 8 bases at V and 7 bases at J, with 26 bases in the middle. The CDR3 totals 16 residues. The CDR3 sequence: CASQLGGVGRGGEAFF. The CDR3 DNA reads TGTGCCAGCCAGTTGGGGGGGGTGGGCCGAGGAGGTGAAGCTTTCTTT.

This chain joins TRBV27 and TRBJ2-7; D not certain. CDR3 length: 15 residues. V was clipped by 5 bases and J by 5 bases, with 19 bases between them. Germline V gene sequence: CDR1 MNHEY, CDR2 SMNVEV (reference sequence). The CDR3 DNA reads TGTGCCAGCAGTCCGGACCCCTTCTACTCTAACGAGCAGTACTTC. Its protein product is CASSPDPFYSNEQYF.

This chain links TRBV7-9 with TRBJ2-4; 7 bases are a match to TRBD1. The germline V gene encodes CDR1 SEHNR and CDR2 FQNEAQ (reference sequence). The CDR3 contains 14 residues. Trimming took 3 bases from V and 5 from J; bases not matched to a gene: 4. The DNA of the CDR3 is TGTGCCAGCAGCTTTTTCGGGACAGAAAACATTCAGTACTTC. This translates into CASSFFGTENIQYF.

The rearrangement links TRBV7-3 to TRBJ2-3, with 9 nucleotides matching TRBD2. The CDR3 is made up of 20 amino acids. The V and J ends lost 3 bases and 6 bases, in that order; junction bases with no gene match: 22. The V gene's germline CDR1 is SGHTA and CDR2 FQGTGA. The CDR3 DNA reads TGTGCCAGCAGCTTGCGTTCCGGCCCTATTACGGCGGGGGGGCGTGATACGCAGTATTTT. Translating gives CASSLRSGPITAGGRDTQYF. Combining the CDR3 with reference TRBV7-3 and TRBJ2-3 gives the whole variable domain GAGVSQTPSNKVTEKGKYVELRCDPISGHTALYWYRQSLGQGPEFLIYFQGTGAADDSGLPNDRFFAVRPEGSVSTLKIQRTERGDSAVYLCASSLRSGPITAGGRDTQYFGPGTRLTVL.

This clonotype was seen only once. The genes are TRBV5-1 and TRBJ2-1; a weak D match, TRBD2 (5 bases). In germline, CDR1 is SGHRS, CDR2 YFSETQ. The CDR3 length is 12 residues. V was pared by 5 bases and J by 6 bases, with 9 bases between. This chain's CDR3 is CASRLGSNEQFF. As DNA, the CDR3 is TGCGCCAGCAGACTAGGTTCCAATGAGCAGTTCTTC.

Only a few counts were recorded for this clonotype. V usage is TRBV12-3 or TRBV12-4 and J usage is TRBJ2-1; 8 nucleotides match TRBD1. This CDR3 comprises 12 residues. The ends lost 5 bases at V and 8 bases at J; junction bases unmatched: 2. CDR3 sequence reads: CASSDRGHEQFF. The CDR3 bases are TGTGCCAGCAGTGACAGGGGACATGAGCAGTTCTTC.